This T cell receptor (beta chain) was captured in a study of cytomegalovirus exposure and HLA in healthy donors. General study findings and limits: Exclusion as indistinguishable affected some V segments, including TRBV6-2 and TRBV6-3.

As to this clone: Its target is not known.

The V end lost 0 bases, the J end lost 12 bases, and 9 bases lay between the germline ends. The CDR3 is made up of 11 amino acids. Germline CDR1 is SGHDT and CDR2 is YYEEEE. The PCR used 60 Vbeta and 13 Jbeta primers. Libraries were prepared by immunoSEQ multiplex PCR; TCRdb keeps only in-frame clonotypes and omits some of them. Of some 110,000 clones in the sample, around 80% are singletons; the top ten hold less than 15%. Source material: PBMCs. V is TRBV5-6 and J is TRBJ1-2; no clear D gene. This TCR came from a woman aged 60-75 years in good health and CMV-seropositive. DNA for the CDR3: TGTGCCAGCAGCTTGGAGGAGGTCCACACCTTC. This translates into CASSLEEVHTF.